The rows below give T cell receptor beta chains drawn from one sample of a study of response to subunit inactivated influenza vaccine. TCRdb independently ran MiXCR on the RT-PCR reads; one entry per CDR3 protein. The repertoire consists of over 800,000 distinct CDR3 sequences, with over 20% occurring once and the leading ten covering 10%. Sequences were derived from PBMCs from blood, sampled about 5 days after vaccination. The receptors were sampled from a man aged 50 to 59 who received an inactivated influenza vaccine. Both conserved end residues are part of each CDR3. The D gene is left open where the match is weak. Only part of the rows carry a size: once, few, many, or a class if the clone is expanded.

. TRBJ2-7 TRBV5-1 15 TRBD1 CASSVGTGPTGEQYF TGCGCCAGCAGCGTGGGGACAGGTCCGACTGGGGAGCAGTACTTC
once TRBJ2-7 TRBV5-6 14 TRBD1 CASSWTGATYEQYF TGTGCCAGCAGCTGGACAGGGGCGACCTACGAGCAGTACTTC
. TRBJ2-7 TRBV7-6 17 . CASSLEVGAQGGDEQYF TGTGCCAGCAGCTTAGAAGTGGGGGCTCAGGGGGGAGACGAGCAGTACTTC
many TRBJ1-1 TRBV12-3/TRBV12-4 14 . CASSLGHANTEAFF TGTGCCAGCAGTTTAGGGCATGCGAACACTGAAGCTTTCTTT
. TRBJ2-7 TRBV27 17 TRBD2 CASSSHGGGRGSYEQYF TGTGCCAGCAGTTCCCACGGCGGCGGGAGGGGCTCCTACGAGCAGTACTTC
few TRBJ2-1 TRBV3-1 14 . CASSHGPGRNEQFF TGTGCCAGCAGTCACGGCCCAGGTAGGAATGAGCAGTTCTTC
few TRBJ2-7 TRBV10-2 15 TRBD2 CASSDGLAANYEQYF TGCGCCAGCAGTGACGGACTAGCCGCGAACTACGAGCAGTACTTC
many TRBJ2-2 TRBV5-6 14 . CASSLGQYTGELFF TGTGCCAGCAGCTTGGGACAGTACACCGGGGAGCTGTTTTTT
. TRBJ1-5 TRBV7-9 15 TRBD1 CASSMQGTGVQPQHF TGTGCCAGCAGCATGCAGGGTACAGGGGTTCAGCCCCAGCATTTT
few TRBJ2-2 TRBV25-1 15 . CASSERWGVTGELFF TGTGCCAGCAGTGAAAGGTGGGGAGTCACCGGGGAGCTGTTTTTT
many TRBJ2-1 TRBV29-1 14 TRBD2 CSVYGLAGHNEQFF TGCAGCGTTTACGGGCTAGCGGGACACAATGAGCAGTTCTTC
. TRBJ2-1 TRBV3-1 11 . CASSTRDGQFF TGTGCCAGCAGCACCCGGGACGGGCAGTTCTTC
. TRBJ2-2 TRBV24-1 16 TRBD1 CATSDPRQGDTGELFF TGTGCCACCAGTGACCCTCGACAGGGGGACACCGGGGAGCTGTTTTTT
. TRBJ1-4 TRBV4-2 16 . CASRLWLRTNNEKLFF TGTGCCAGCAGACTCTGGCTCCGGACAAATAATGAAAAACTGTTTTTT
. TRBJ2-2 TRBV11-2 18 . CASSLVVGRGLNTGELFF TGTGCCAGCAGCTTAGTCGTTGGGCGGGGCCTGAACACCGGGGAGCTGTTTTTT
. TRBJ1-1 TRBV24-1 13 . CATSDFPVTEAFF TGTGCCACCAGTGATTTCCCCGTCACTGAAGCTTTCTTT
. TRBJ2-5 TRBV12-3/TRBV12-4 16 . CASSLLSRGLQETQYF TGTGCCAGCAGTCTGTTATCCAGGGGCCTGCAAGAGACCCAGTACTTC
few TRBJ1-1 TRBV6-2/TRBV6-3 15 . CASSWGSLSNTEAFF TGTGCCAGCAGTTGGGGGTCCCTAAGCAACACTGAAGCTTTCTTT
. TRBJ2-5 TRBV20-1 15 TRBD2 CSARGRVGVRETQYF TGCAGTGCTAGGGGGAGGGTGGGAGTACGGGAGACCCAGTACTTC
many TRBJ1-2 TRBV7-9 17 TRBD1 CASSSRYPGQIYYGYTF TGTGCCAGCAGCTCCAGATATCCGGGACAGATTTACTATGGCTACACCTTC
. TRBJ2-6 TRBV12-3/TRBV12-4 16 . CASSPSRGGGANVLTF TGTGCCAGCAGTCCAAGCAGGGGCGGAGGGGCCAACGTCCTGACTTTC
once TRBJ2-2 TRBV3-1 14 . CASSQTSAGPELFF TGTGCCAGCAGCCAAACAAGCGCGGGGCCCGAGCTGTTTTTT
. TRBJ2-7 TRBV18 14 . CASSPGHLSYEQYF TGTGCCAGCTCACCGGGGCACCTCTCCTACGAGCAGTACTTC